This TCR beta chain was found in a study of control samples from healthy donors and cancer patients. The CDR3 sequence is 14 residues long. Trimming left V 0 bases short and J 6 bases short, with 8 bases between. Germline CDR1 and CDR2: MGHRA and YSYEKL. Measured with immunoSEQ multiplex PCR; TCRdb has only the in-frame clones, and not every one. Of 130,000 or so clones in the sample, 92% were seen once. The V and J genes are TRBV4-1 and TRBJ2-2, with D hard to call. The TCR sequence derives from a woman aged 45-65 years in good health. Sequencing was performed on blood. The CDR3 nucleotides read TGCGCCAGCAGCCAAGATTGGGTGGCCGGGGAGCTGTTTTTT. Residues: CASSQDWVAGELFF.